The 21 T cell receptor beta chains below all came from one sample that was sequenced in a study of control samples from healthy donors and cancer patients. TCRdb's copy holds only in-frame clones and misses some; the assay was immunoSEQ multiplex PCR. The table lists 65,000 to 95,000 clones, around 87% of them singletons. The sequencing input was blood. These receptor sequences come from a man in his forties or fifties in good health.

The genes are TRBV14 and TRBJ1-2; D may be TRBD1 (5 bases). Germline V gene sequence: CDR1 SGHDN, CDR2 FVKESK. This CDR3 is built from 16 residues. V shed 1 base and J shed 2 bases, with 14 bases lying between them. CDR3 sequence reads: CASSQGRRGLNYGYTF. The CDR3 DNA is TGTGCCAGCAGCCAAGGACGACGGGGACTCAACTATGGCTACACCTTC.

The V gene is TRBV4-1, the J gene TRBJ1-5; D may be TRBD1 (5 bases). The CDR3 is made up of 13 amino acids. Germline assignment: CDR1 MGHRA and CDR2 YSYEKL. Deletions cut 4 bases from V and 6 bases from J, with 10 bases between. CDR3 in amino acids: CASSLARGQPQHF. Here the CDR3 DNA reads TGCGCCAGCAGCCTGGCTAGGGGTCAGCCCCAGCATTTT.

The chain joins TRBV7-3 to TRBJ2-5; D remains ambiguous. The V gene lost 5 bases and the J gene lost 3 bases, with 10 bases spanning the gap. Per the germline V gene, CDR1 is SGHTA and CDR2 is FQGTGA. There are 13 residues in the CDR3. The chain's CDR3 is CASSLTEEETQYF. CDR3 coding DNA: TGTGCCAGCAGCCTCACCGAGGAAGAGACCCAGTACTTC. The variable domain in full, completed from reference TRBV7-3 and TRBJ2-5, reads GAGVSQTPSNKVTEKGKYVELRCDPISGHTALYWYRQSLGQGPEFLIYFQGTGAADDSGLPNDRFFAVRPEGSVSTLKIQRTERGDSAVYLCASSLTEEETQYFGPGTRLLVL.

The CDR3 DNA reads as TGTGCCAGCAGCCAAGGGACTTCAGCCTATGGCTACACCTTC. Amino acid sequence: CASSQGTSAYGYTF. The rearrangement joins TRBV3-1 (or the pseudogene TRBV3-2) to TRBJ1-2; D gene ambiguous. This CDR3 contains 14 residues. In germline, CDR1 is LGHDT, CDR2 YNNKEL (reference sequence). Trimming stripped 1 base from V and 4 bases from J, with 10 bases between.

The chain uses TRBV13 and TRBJ2-7; 11 bases map to TRBD2. Germline CDR1 PRHDT, CDR2 FYEKMQ (reference sequence). Trimming at V came to 0 bases and at J to 0 bases, leaving 7 bases not matched to a gene. CDR3 length: 18 residues. The CDR3 sequence is CASSLGQGLAASSYEQYF. The DNA of the CDR3 is TGTGCCAGCAGCTTAGGCCAGGGACTAGCGGCTAGCTCCTACGAGCAGTACTTC. The full variable domain, with the rest looked up from reference TRBV13 and TRBJ2-7, is AAGVIQSPRHLIKEKRETATLKCYPIPRHDTVYWYQQGPGQDPQFLISFYEKMQSDKGSIPDRFSAQQFSDYHSELNMSSLELGDSALYFCASSLGQGLAASSYEQYFGPGTRLTVT.

The chain links TRBV4-1 to TRBJ2-1; no clear D. The CDR3 consists of 12 residues. CDR1 and CDR2 from the germline V gene are MGHRA and YSYEKL. Between the trimmed V and J ends, which lost 0 bases and 10 bases, there was a span of 7 bases. This chain's CDR3 is CASSQDLREQFF. DNA for the CDR3: TGCGCCAGCAGCCAAGATCTCCGGGAGCAGTTCTTC.

V is TRBV5-1 and J is TRBJ2-3, with 7 bases identical to TRBD1. Germline V gene lookup returns CDR1 SGHRS and CDR2 YFSETQ. The J segment lost 1 base and the V segment lost 2 bases, leaving 7 bases of the junction unmatched. This CDR3 spans 16 amino acids. CDR3 bases: TGCGCCAGCAGCTTTTCACAGGGGTCGGGCACAGATACGCAGTATTTT. Its translation: CASSFSQGSGTDTQYF.

The rearrangement links TRBV7-9 to TRBJ2-5, with 13 bases fitting TRBD2. Germline V gene sequence: CDR1 SEHNR, CDR2 FQNEAQ (reference sequence). V was pared by 5 bases and J by 5 bases, with 5 bases of the junction left unmatched. The CDR3 has 15 residues. CDR3 nucleotides: TGTGCCAGCAGCACTAGCGGGAGGGCCGGGGAGACCCAGTACTTC. Amino acid sequence: CASSTSGRAGETQYF. Supplemented by reference TRBV7-9 and TRBJ2-5, the full variable domain reads DTGVSQNPRHKITKRGQNVTFRCDPISEHNRLYWYRQTLGQGPEFLTYFQNEAQLEKSRLLSDRFSAERPKGSFSTLEIQRTEQGDSAMYLCASSTSGRAGETQYFGPGTRLLVL.

The chain uses TRBV25-1 and TRBJ1-3; 7 bases are a match to TRBD1. The germline V gene encodes CDR1 MGHDK and CDR2 SYGVNS. This CDR3 region has 15 residues. V shed 3 bases and J 4 bases; nucleotides not matched to a gene: 6. CDR3 sequence (DNA): TGTGCCAGCAGTGAGGGTCCGGGACAGGGAAACACCATATATTTT. Encoded protein: CASSEGPGQGNTIYF.

This clone has just a few counts. The chain has TRBV6-6 and TRBJ2-3; D is undetermined. This CDR3 spans 15 amino acids. Trimming stripped 5 bases from V and 2 bases from J, with 14 bases between. The V gene's germline CDR1 is MNHNY and CDR2 SVGAGI (reference sequence). The CDR3 here is CASSSHSQYTDTQYF. CDR3 coding DNA: TGTGCCAGCAGTAGCCACAGTCAGTACACAGATACGCAGTATTTT.

The chain links TRBV27 to TRBJ1-1; 7 nucleotides line up with TRBD1. The CDR3 covers 15 residues. The germline CDR1 and CDR2 sequences are MNHEY and SMNVEV (reference sequence). V trimming: 0 bases; J trimming: 7 bases; junction bases outside the gene matches: 8. The CDR3 protein is CASSLSITGESEAFF. CDR3 in DNA: TGTGCCAGCAGTTTATCGATCACAGGGGAGAGTGAAGCTTTCTTT.

This clone has only a few counts. The chain couples TRBV25-1 to TRBJ2-7; D perhaps matches TRBD1 (5 bases). The CDR3 is 12 residues long. Trimming cost V 5 bases and J 6 bases, with 11 bases left between them. Germline-derived CDR1 and CDR2 are MGHDK and SYGVNS. CDR3 bases: TGTGCCAGCAGTACCCGGACAAGCGAGCAGTACTTC. This sequence encodes CASSTRTSEQYF.

In this sample, this clone turned up once. This chain joins TRBV6-5 and TRBJ2-7; no clear D gene. The CDR3 has 15 residues. Between the trimmed V and J ends, which lost 0 bases and 0 bases, there was a span of 9 bases. In germline, CDR1 is MNHEY, CDR2 SVGAGI. This chain's CDR3 is CASSYSLGSSYEQYF. The CDR3 region has the DNA TGTGCCAGCAGTTACTCTCTAGGGTCCTCCTACGAGCAGTACTTC.

V gene TRBV4-3 combines with J gene TRBJ2-1; 9 nucleotides line up with TRBD2. Germline V gene lookup returns CDR1 LGHNA and CDR2 YSLEER. Trimming at V came to 0 bases and at J to 4 bases, leaving 1 base not matched to a gene. The CDR3 has 15 amino acids. CDR3 protein: CASSQDLAGYNEQFF. CDR3 DNA sequence: TGCGCCAGCAGCCAAGACCTAGCGGGGTACAATGAGCAGTTCTTC.

This chain uses TRBV24-1 with TRBJ2-1; D remains ambiguous. Germline V gene lookup returns CDR1 KGHDR and CDR2 SFDVKD. The CDR3 is 12 residues long. V was shortened by 9 bases and J by 4 bases, with 9 bases between the two germline ends. This CDR3 is CATSSRYNEQFF. CDR3 DNA: TGTGCCACCTCGTCTAGGTACAATGAGCAGTTCTTC.

The genes are TRBV5-1 and TRBJ1-1; D is unresolved. The length of the CDR3 is 13 residues. Germline assignment: CDR1 SGHRS and CDR2 YFSETQ. The germline V and J ends were trimmed by 0 bases and 1 base, with 4 bases remaining between them. The CDR3 DNA sequence: TGCGCCAGCAGCTTGGGGGCGAACACTGAAGCTTTCTTT. Its translation: CASSLGANTEAFF.

The chain is built from TRBV7-2 and TRBJ2-3; 10 bases map to TRBD2. The germline V gene encodes CDR1 SGHTA and CDR2 FQGNSA. The CDR3 runs to 14 residues. V dropped 8 bases and J dropped 3; count of bases not matched to a gene: 5. CDR3 coding DNA: TGTGCCAGCTGGAGCGGGGGGGGTACAGATACGCAGTATTTT. Translated, it gives CASWSGGGTDTQYF. Together with reference TRBV7-2 and TRBJ2-3, the CDR3 gives the full variable domain: GAGVSQSPSNKVTEKGKDVELRCDPISGHTALYWYRQSLGQGLEFLIYFQGNSAPDKSGLPSDRFSAERTGGSVSTLTIQRTQQEDSAVYLCASWSGGGTDTQYFGPGTRLTVL.

Concerning this clone: Distinct nucleotide sequences in the sample also encode this CDR3. V usage is TRBV6-5 and J usage is TRBJ1-2; possibly TRBD1 for D (6 bases). There are 13 residues in the CDR3. Trimming stripped 0 bases from V and 4 bases from J, with 6 bases between. Germline V gene lookup returns CDR1 MNHEY and CDR2 SVGAGI. CDR3 bases: TGTGCCAGCAGTTACTCAGGGGGCTATGGCTACACCTTC. It codes for CASSYSGGYGYTF.

The chain recombines TRBV19 with TRBJ2-7, with TRBD1 identical over 7 bases. The length of the CDR3 is 13 residues. The ends lost 3 bases at V and 1 base at J; junction bases unmatched: 0. Germline V CDR1 and CDR2: LNHDA, SQIVND (reference sequence). CDR3 sequence: CASSMTGSYEQYV. In DNA form, the CDR3 reads TGTGCCAGTAGTATGACAGGGTCCTACGAGCAGTACGTC.

The chain has TRBV7-2 and TRBJ1-3, with a possible D match to TRBD1 (5 bases). In germline, CDR1 is SGHTA, CDR2 FQGNSA. The CDR3 runs to 15 residues. Trimming removed 3 bases at V and 0 bases at J, with 9 bases between. As DNA, the CDR3 is TGTGCCAGCAGCTTCCAGGGTAGCTCTGGAAACACCATATATTTT. Amino acids: CASSFQGSSGNTIYF.

In nucleotides, the CDR3 is TGCGCCAGCAGCCCCTCCCCGGGACGAGGCGATGAAAAACTGTTTTTT. It codes for CASSPSPGRGDEKLFF. The V and J genes are TRBV4-1 and TRBJ1-4, with a weak D call TRBD1 (5 bases). Germline lookup yields CDR1 MGHRA and CDR2 YSYEKL. Trimming left V 4 bases short and J 6 bases short, with 18 bases between. The CDR3 length is 16 residues.